The 21 T cell receptor beta chains listed next were all sequenced from one sample in a study of cytomegalovirus exposure and HLA in healthy donors. This PCR relied on a set of 60 Vbeta primers and 13 Jbeta primers. This table comes from immunoSEQ multiplex PCR, and its TCRdb copy is limited to in-frame clones, with some not included. The sample shows roughly 70,000 clones, just under 75% of them seen only once. Sample: PBMCs. The receptors stem from a human donor in good health.

Ten or more counts support this clone. The rearrangement uses TRBV7-8 and TRBJ1-1; possibly TRBD1 for D (6 bases). V lost 0 bases and J lost 0, with 14 bases in between. There are 17 residues in the CDR3. Germline values: CDR1 SGHVS, CDR2 FQNEAQ. The CDR3 loop is CASSLAFKRGMNTEAFF. The CDR3 bases are TGTGCCAGCAGCTTAGCCTTTAAGAGGGGGATGAACACTGAAGCTTTCTTT.

Of note for this clone: This sample includes further DNA sequences coding for the same CDR3. The chain employs TRBV7-9 and TRBJ1-1; D gene uncertain. Per germline, CDR1 SEHNR and CDR2 FQNEAQ (reference sequence). V was cut by 1 base and J by 1 base, with 4 bases left in between. The CDR3 extends over 13 amino acids. This CDR3 reads CASSLGQNTEAFF. Written as DNA, the CDR3 is TGTGCCAGCAGCTTAGGGCAGAACACTGAAGCTTTCTTT.

The V gene is TRBV28, the J gene TRBJ2-1; 7 bases agree with TRBD2. The CDR3 is made up of 16 amino acids. Germline V gives CDR1 MDHEN, CDR2 SYDVKM. The V gene end was trimmed by 2 bases and the J gene end by 10 bases; junction bases not matched to a gene: 14. CDR3 residues: CASSLLASGGRGEQFF. The DNA of the CDR3 is TGTGCCAGCAGTTTACTGGCTAGCGGTGGGAGAGGGGAGCAGTTCTTC.

This sequence joins TRBV10-1 and TRBJ2-2, with D perhaps TRBD1 (6 bases). V was cut by 7 bases and J by 0 bases, with 9 bases left in between. This CDR3 contains 14 residues. Germline V gives CDR1 WNHNN, CDR2 SYGVQD (reference sequence). The CDR3 here is CASMSGANTGELFF. The DNA for the CDR3 is TGCGCCAGCATGTCAGGGGCGAACACCGGGGAGCTGTTTTTT.

CDR3 DNA: TGTGCCAGCAGCTTAGAACCCCAGGGGGTCATCACAGATACGCAGTATTTT. It is translated as CASSLEPQGVITDTQYF. This chain uses TRBV7-2 with TRBJ2-3; 7 bases fit TRBD1. V lost 1 base to trimming and J lost 2 bases; unmatched junction nucleotides: 9. Germline CDR1 SGHTA, CDR2 FQGNSA. There are 17 residues in the CDR3. Using reference TRBV7-2 and TRBJ2-3 for the parts outside the CDR3, the full variable domain is GAGVSQSPSNKVTEKGKDVELRCDPISGHTALYWYRQSLGQGLEFLIYFQGNSAPDKSGLPSDRFSAERTGGSVSTLTIQRTQQEDSAVYLCASSLEPQGVITDTQYFGPGTRLTVL.

This clone was detected only once. This chain joins TRBV6-1 and TRBJ2-1; 11 bases fit TRBD2. Trimming took 7 bases from V and 7 from J; bases not matched to a gene: 9. Germline V lookup: CDR1 MNHNS, CDR2 SASEGT. The CDR3 extends over 15 amino acids. CDR3: CASIATSGRGNEQFF. DNA for the CDR3: TGTGCCAGCATCGCCACTAGCGGGAGAGGGAATGAGCAGTTCTTC.

This sequence joins TRBV7-6 and TRBJ2-7; no clear D gene. Trimming stripped 0 bases from V and 3 bases from J, with 9 bases between. Germline lookup yields CDR1 SGHVS and CDR2 FNYEAQ. The CDR3 consists of 14 residues. The CDR3 sequence: CASSLAVNGYEQYF. DNA for the CDR3: TGTGCCAGCAGCTTAGCGGTCAACGGCTACGAGCAGTACTTC.

The chain joins TRBV5-1 to TRBJ1-2; D is unresolved. Germline values: CDR1 SGHRS, CDR2 YFSETQ. Trimming took 5 bases from V and 2 from J, leaving 7 bases between them. The CDR3 length is 12 residues. This CDR3 is CASRGENYGYTF. The CDR3 DNA follows: TGCGCCAGCAGGGGAGAGAACTATGGCTACACCTTC.

This clone is a singleton in its sample. The chain is built from TRBV5-6 and TRBJ2-2; D is perhaps TRBD2 (5 bases). Trimming cost V 0 bases and J 8 bases, with 8 bases left between them. The germline V gene has CDR1 SGHDT and CDR2 YYEEEE. This CDR3 has 13 amino acids. CDR3 nucleotides: TGTGCCAGCAGCTTGGAAGGGAGAGGGGAGCTGTTTTTT. Translation gives CASSLEGRGELFF.

The rearrangement links TRBV5-6 to TRBJ2-7, with 8 nucleotides matching TRBD1. With 3 bases clipped from V and 1 base from J, the junction kept 9 bases outside the gene matches. Germline CDR1 is SGHDT and CDR2 is YYEEEE. The CDR3 is made up of 16 amino acids. CDR3 sequence (DNA): TGTGCCAGCAGCTCCCCCAGGACAGGGACTTCCTACGAGCAGTACTTC. Protein product: CASSSPRTGTSYEQYF.

In this sample, this clone turned up once. The chain uses TRBV9 and TRBJ1-1, with 9 nucleotides matching TRBD1. V was pared by 7 bases and J by 2 bases, with 9 bases of the junction left unmatched. The CDR3 contains 15 residues. Germline V gives CDR1 SGDLS, CDR2 YYNGEE. DNA for the CDR3: TGTGCCAGCGCAGGACAGGGGCTCTTTAACACTGAAGCTTTCTTT. Protein product: CASAGQGLFNTEAFF.

The chain employs TRBV28 and TRBJ1-3; D is undetermined. Germline assignment: CDR1 MDHEN and CDR2 SYDVKM. The CDR3 contains 14 residues. The ends were cut back, 3 bases at V and 5 bases at J, with 11 bases in the middle. The CDR3 nucleotides read TGTGCCAGCAGTTTTATCACCGCGCGAAACACCATATATTTT. It translates to CASSFITARNTIYF.

This clone has more than one count but fewer than ten. The chain has TRBV6-1 and TRBJ2-7; weak D call: TRBD2 (5 bases). The ends were cut back, 11 bases at V and 0 bases at J, with 17 bases in the middle. Germline V gives CDR1 MNHNS, CDR2 SASEGT. The CDR3 has 14 residues. The CDR3 here is CAVDGEFSSYEQYF. The CDR3 DNA follows: TGTGCCGTCGACGGGGAGTTTAGCTCCTACGAGCAGTACTTC.

The rearrangement uses TRBV30 and TRBJ2-1; maybe TRBD1 (6 bases). Trimming shortened V by 0 bases and J by 4 bases, and 13 bases separated the two germline ends. The CDR3 contains 15 residues. Germline values: CDR1 GTSNPN, CDR2 SVGIG (reference sequence). The CDR3 region is CAWSVRGGFYNEQFF. CDR3 DNA: TGTGCCTGGAGTGTACGAGGGGGATTTTACAATGAGCAGTTCTTC. The variable domain in full, with the rest retrieved from reference TRBV30 and TRBJ2-1, is SQTIHQWPATLVQPVGSPLSLECTVEGTSNPNLYWYRQAAGRGLQLLFYSVGIGQISSEVPQNLSASRPQDRQFILSSKKLLLSDSGFYLCAWSVRGGFYNEQFFGPGTRLTVL.

This chain connects TRBV7-8 to TRBJ1-5; D not resolved. Germline CDR1 reads SGHVS; CDR2 reads FQNEAQ. The CDR3 is made up of 14 amino acids. V lost 5 bases and J 4 bases, leaving 12 bases between the germline ends. The CDR3: CASSRAGENQPQHF. In DNA form, the CDR3 reads TGTGCCAGCAGCCGGGCGGGAGAAAATCAGCCCCAGCATTTT.

The rearrangement joins TRBV7-9 to TRBJ1-4; D remains unclear. V was pared by 0 bases and J by 7 bases, with 9 bases between. The CDR3 is made up of 14 amino acids. Germline V gene lookup returns CDR1 SEHNR and CDR2 FQNEAQ (reference sequence). This chain's CDR3 is CASSLAYSGEKLFF. CDR3 sequence (DNA): TGTGCCAGCAGCTTAGCGTATTCGGGTGAAAAACTGTTTTTT.

Concerning this clone: Within the sample, other DNA sequences also encode this same CDR3. J is TRBJ1-5 and V is TRBV5-1; the D is unclear. V was shortened by 0 bases and J by 0 bases, with 10 bases between the two germline ends. Germline loops: CDR1 SGHRS, CDR2 YFSETQ. This CDR3 contains 16 residues. The CDR3 DNA follows: TGCGCCAGCAGCTTGGGCAATAGCAATAGCAATCAGCCCCAGCATTTT. It specifies CASSLGNSNSNQPQHF.

The chain is built from TRBV28 and TRBJ1-2; D ambiguous. The CDR3 is made up of 14 amino acids. Trimming pared 6 bases from V and 3 bases from J, leaving 14 bases between. The germline V gene has CDR1 MDHEN and CDR2 SYDVKM. Here the CDR3 DNA reads TGTGCCAGCAGCCCCTGGGAGGAAGACTATGGCTACACCTTC. The encoded protein is CASSPWEEDYGYTF.

This chain uses TRBV12-5 with TRBJ2-5; 8 nucleotides match TRBD2. V lost 4 bases, J lost 4 bases, and 14 bases stayed unmatched. The CDR3 is 17 residues long. Germline V gene data show CDR1 as LGHNT and CDR2 as FRNRAP. CDR3 residues: CASGSPLAGLPIETQYF. Here the CDR3 DNA reads TGTGCTAGTGGTTCGCCCCTAGCGGGCCTTCCCATAGAGACCCAGTACTTC.

The J gene is TRBJ1-1, the V gene TRBV2, with D uncertain. The CDR3 loop spans 13 amino acids. Per germline, CDR1 SNHLY and CDR2 FYNNEI. Trimming pared 4 bases from V and 8 bases from J, leaving 14 bases between. CDR3 sequence (DNA): TGTGCCAGCAGTGGTCCTGCGGGGATAGAAGCTTTCTTT. Translating gives CASSGPAGIEAFF.

This clone was seen more than once but under ten times. V usage is TRBV6-5 and J usage is TRBJ2-7, with a weak D call TRBD1 (6 bases). V was cut by 2 bases and J by 1 base, with 12 bases left in between. This CDR3 has 15 amino acids. Germline V gene data show CDR1 as MNHEY and CDR2 as SVGAGI. The CDR3 loop is CASSYRRDTSYEQYF. Here the CDR3 DNA reads TGTGCCAGCAGTTACCGCAGGGACACTTCCTACGAGCAGTACTTC.